This TCR beta chain was recovered during a study of shared clonotypes between healthy human individuals (dated by TCRdb to the early 2020s). In terms of the full investigation: Three men and a couple of women, aged 18 to 49 years, made up the cohort. For each donor, CD4 naive and CD4 memory were each given three plates, CD8 naive was given two plates, and CD8 memory was given one plate. The study deeply sequenced blood TCR repertoires of several healthy adults to estimate repertoire size and the extent of clonotype sharing between individuals. To increase sequencing depth and limit assay-specific biases, different laboratories used diverse techniques to prepare libraries and sequence TCR repertoires. Between about 0.8 and 9.5 billion PBMCs per donor were obtained by leukapheresis. What the research found in general, with its limitations: Clonotypes shared by all four sorted-subset donors showed higher generation probabilities than non-shared clonotypes. Larger estimated clonotype richness was generally found for naive subsets than for memory subsets. Around 5.4% of naive CD4, around 3.6% of naive CD8, approximately 2% of memory CD4, and 0.4% of memory CD8 clonotypes were shared across several donors. Even with the large sequencing depth, rarefaction of the sorted-subset datasets indicated that sequencing was incomplete. Because the study included a small number of donors, the genetic and exposure-history diversity represented was limited. Pairwise subsampling led to the expectation that sequencing depth would affect the degree of clonotype sharing among donors. Sampling was restricted to blood, and TCR repertoires in tissue are likely to differ from TCR repertoires in blood.

On this clone: This clone's antigen is unknown. Per-base quality was not reported, and no clone a single base away is much larger than it.

Using the deep immunoSEQ assay, multiplex PCR amplified TCR CDR3 regions from genomic DNA. Genomic DNA extracted from each cell subset was distributed evenly over all wells of several immunoSEQ 96-well plates, and each plate served as one replicate. For sorted subsets, roughly 0.2 ug genomic DNA, equal to tens of thousands of T cell genomes, was loaded into each replicate PCR. Purified libraries were measured with a Qubit 3.0 fluorometer, size-checked on a Bioanalyzer 2100, and measured again with the KAPA Library Quantification kit. Each immunoSEQ 96-well plate was sequenced on its own single-read 150-cycle Illumina NextSeq 550 flow cell. The authors' analysis ran thus. Because only junctional sequences without quality scores were contained in the immunoSEQ output, filtering matching that applied to full-length reads could not be performed. Sequences were annotated with PyIR, a Python wrapper for IgBLAST v1.9, using IMGT germline references to assign V/J genes and CDR3. Reads with weak V/J assignments (E-value above 1e-6), missing CDR3, stop codons, out-of-frame junctions, or ambiguous translated residues were removed. V3J clonotypes were defined as sequences sharing an identical inferred V gene, J gene, and CDR3 amino acid sequence. The percentage overlap between two repertoires was calculated by dividing the number of shared unique clonotypes by the size of the smaller repertoire. Richness of each repertoire was evaluated using RTK rarefaction, the Chao1 estimator, and Recon v2.1 estimates of unobserved clonotypes. For all TCRbeta clonotypes obtained by the gDNA method from four donors, generation probabilities were computed with OLGA. The table was pulled from immuneACCESS by TCRdb, which kept in-frame rearrangements only. Such tables lose some clones; where checked, under half of the loss comes from unresolved V genes, and the rest has no known cause. The V and J calls and the clone size are those of that table, but D and trimming were determined from the DNA. The sample table lists around 1.9 million clones, 93% of them with a count of one. 1.5% to 2% of the sample is taken by the ten largest.

For the CD8 naive samples, CD45RO-negative cells were positively selected for CCR7, yielding a CD45RA+CCR7+ population from which TemRA cells were excluded. Donors were healthy HIV-negative adults with no recently reported acute infections or vaccinations. Every donor was a Caucasian adult living in Nashville, Tennessee, USA. After blood collection by leukapheresis, PBMCs were isolated using Ficoll-Histopaque density gradient centrifugation and then cryopreserved in the vapor phase of liquid nitrogen. Analytical flow cytometry was used to check the purity and quantity of every magnetically sorted T cell population. Genomic DNA was isolated from every sorted fraction and measured by UV absorbance on a Nanodrop 2000c. CDR1 and CDR2 were assigned from the germline V gene as MGHRA and YSYEKL. The germline ends are 15 bases apart after V is trimmed by 1 base and J by 5 bases. The CDR3 starts with the cysteine, ends with the phenylalanine, and has 15 residues. The CDR3 DNA has 45 bases and is translated from base 1.

This TCR was recovered from a man younger than 30 in good health. Some clones in this sample may be carry-over from other donors' samples. The V gene is TRBV4-1 and the J gene is TRBJ2-7, with TRBD2 tentatively as D gene (5 bases match). Sequenced input: naive CD8+ T cells from PBMCs. The sample's cell subset or site label is to be understood as: CD45RA+CCR7+. The CDR3 corresponds to CASSQVVGSGNEQYF. The DNA sequence is TGCGCCAGCAGCCAAGTAGTAGGGAGTGGGAACGAGCAGTACTTC.